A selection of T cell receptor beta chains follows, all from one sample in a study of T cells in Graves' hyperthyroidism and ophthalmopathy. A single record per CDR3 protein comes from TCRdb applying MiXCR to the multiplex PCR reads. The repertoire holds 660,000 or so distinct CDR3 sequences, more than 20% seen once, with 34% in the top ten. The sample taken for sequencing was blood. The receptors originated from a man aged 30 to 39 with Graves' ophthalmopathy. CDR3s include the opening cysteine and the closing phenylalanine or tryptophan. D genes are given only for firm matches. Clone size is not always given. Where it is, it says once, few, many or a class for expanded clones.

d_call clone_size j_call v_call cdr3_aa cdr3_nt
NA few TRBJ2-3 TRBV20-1 CSAGGGTDTQYF TGCAGTGCGGGCGGAGGCACAGATACGCAGTATTTT
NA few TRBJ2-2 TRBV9 CASSVFAGNTGELFF TGTGCCAGCAGCGTCTTTGCGGGGAACACCGGGGAGCTGTTTTTT
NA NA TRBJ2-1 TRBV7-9 CAIPLAGQGYNEQFF TGTGCCATTCCACTAGCGGGACAGGGTTACAATGAGCAGTTCTTC
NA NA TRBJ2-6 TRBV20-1 CSAPRAVSSGANVLTF TGCAGTGCCCCGCGGGCCGTTAGCTCTGGGGCCAACGTCCTGACTTTC
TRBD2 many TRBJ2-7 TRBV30 CAWIPGLAGDREQYF TGTGCCTGGATTCCCGGACTAGCGGGAGACAGGGAGCAGTACTTC
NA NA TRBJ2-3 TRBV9 CASSVDGHTQYF TGTGCCAGCAGCGTAGACGGGCATACGCAGTATTTT
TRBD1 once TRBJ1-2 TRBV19 CATTGSTGRYGYTF TGTGCCACCACCGGTTCGACAGGGAGGTATGGCTACACCTTC
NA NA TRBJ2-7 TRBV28 CASTTGIYEQYF TGTGCCAGCACCACGGGAATCTACGAGCAGTACTTC
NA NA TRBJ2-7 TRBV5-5 CASSLSRDAYEQYF TGTGCCAGCAGCTTATCCCGGGACGCCTACGAGCAGTACTTC
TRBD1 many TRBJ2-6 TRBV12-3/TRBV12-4 CASSYGTGSSGANVLTF TGTGCCAGCAGTTACGGGACAGGGAGCTCTGGGGCCAACGTCCTGACTTTC
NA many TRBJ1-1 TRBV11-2 CASSAQGGANTEAFF TGTGCCAGCAGCGCCCAAGGTGGGGCGAACACTGAAGCTTTCTTT
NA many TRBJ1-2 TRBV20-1 CSARARGRDYGYTF TGCAGTGCTAGGGCACGAGGGCGCGACTATGGCTACACCTTC
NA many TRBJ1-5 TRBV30 CAWSPPTGNQPQHF TGTGCCTGGAGTCCCCCGACGGGCAATCAGCCCCAGCATTTT
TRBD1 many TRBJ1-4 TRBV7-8 CASSRRDRAANEKLFF TGTGCCAGCAGCAGACGGGACAGGGCTGCTAATGAAAAACTGTTTTTT
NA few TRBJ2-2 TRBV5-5 CASSLAHGGYTGELFF TGTGCCAGCAGCTTGGCCCACGGGGGATACACCGGGGAGCTGTTTTTT
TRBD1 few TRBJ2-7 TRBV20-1 CSAGIGQGSYEQYF TGCAGTGCTGGAATAGGACAGGGATCCTACGAGCAGTACTTC
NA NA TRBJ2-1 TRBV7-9 CASSWSGRNEQFF TGTGCCAGCAGTTGGTCGGGGCGGAATGAGCAGTTCTTC
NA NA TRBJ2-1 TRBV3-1 CASSQVPGEQFF TGTGCCAGCAGCCAAGTTCCCGGTGAGCAGTTCTTC
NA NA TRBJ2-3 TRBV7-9 CASSLEQAATPYQFRDTQYF TGTGCCAGCAGCTTGGAACAAGCGGCGACCCCCTACCAGTTTCGGGATACGCAGTATTTT
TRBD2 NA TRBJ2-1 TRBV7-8 CASSRWTSGRENEQFF TGTGCCAGCAGCCGATGGACTAGCGGGAGGGAGAATGAGCAGTTCTTC
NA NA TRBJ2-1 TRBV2 CASTYDQSNEQFF TGTGCCAGCACCTACGACCAGTCCAATGAGCAGTTCTTC
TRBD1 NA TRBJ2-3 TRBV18 CASSRDRASTDTQYF TGTGCCAGCTCAAGGGACAGGGCAAGCACAGATACGCAGTATTTT
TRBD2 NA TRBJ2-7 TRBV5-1 CASSLSGSGRASYEQYF TGCGCCAGCAGCTTGTCGGGTAGCGGGAGGGCCTCCTACGAGCAGTACTTC
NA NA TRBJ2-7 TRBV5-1 CASRDKTYEQYF TGCGCCAGCAGGGACAAAACCTACGAGCAGTACTTC
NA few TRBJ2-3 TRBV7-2 CASSLRTEQYF TGTGCCAGCAGCTTAAGGACAGAGCAGTATTTT
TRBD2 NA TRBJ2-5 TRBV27 CASSLELAGVETQYF TGTGCCAGCAGTTTAGAACTAGCGGGAGTAGAGACCCAGTACTTC
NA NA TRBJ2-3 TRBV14 CASSQVRLGDTQYF TGTGCCAGCAGCCAAGTTCGCCTAGGTGATACGCAGTATTTT
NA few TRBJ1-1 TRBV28 CASSFLPLFF TGTGCCAGCAGTTTTCTTCCCCTTTTCTTT
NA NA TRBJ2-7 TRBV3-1 CASSQAGAPYEQYF TGTGCCAGCAGCCAAGCAGGGGCCCCCTACGAGCAGTACTTC
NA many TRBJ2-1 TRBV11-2 CASSLARDPFYNEQFF TGTGCCAGCAGCTTAGCGCGCGACCCCTTTTACAATGAGCAGTTCTTC
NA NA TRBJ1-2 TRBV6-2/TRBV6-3 CASMGHIVGYTF TGTGCCAGCATGGGACATATTGTTGGCTACACCTTC
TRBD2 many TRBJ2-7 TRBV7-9 CASSYSSGHPYEQYF TGTGCCAGCAGCTACTCTAGCGGGCATCCGTACGAGCAGTACTTC
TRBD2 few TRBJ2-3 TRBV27 CASSLVSGRFTDTQYF TGTGCCAGCAGTTTAGTTAGCGGGAGGTTCACAGATACGCAGTATTTT
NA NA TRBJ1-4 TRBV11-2 CASSLDPPLGELFF TGTGCCAGCAGCTTAGATCCCCCACTTGGGGAACTGTTTTTT
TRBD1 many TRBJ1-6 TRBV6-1 CASSGGQYNSPLHF TGTGCCAGCAGTGGGGGACAGTATAATTCACCCCTCCACTTT
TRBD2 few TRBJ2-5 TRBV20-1 CSASSGATETQYF TGCAGTGCTAGTAGCGGGGCGACAGAGACCCAGTACTTC
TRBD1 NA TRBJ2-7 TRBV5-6 CASSPEQGVRPYEQYF TGTGCCAGCAGCCCTGAACAGGGGGTGAGGCCCTACGAGCAGTACTTC
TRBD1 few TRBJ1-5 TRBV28 CASSRKGQGAYQPQHF TGTGCCAGCAGTCGGAAGGGACAGGGGGCTTATCAGCCCCAGCATTTT
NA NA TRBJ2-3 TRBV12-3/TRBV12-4 CASRTLGTDTQYF TGTGCCAGCCGAACCCTAGGTACAGATACGCAGTATTTT
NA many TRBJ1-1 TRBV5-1 CASSLGATGNTEAFF TGCGCCAGCAGCTTGGGAGCGACAGGGAACACTGAAGCTTTCTTT
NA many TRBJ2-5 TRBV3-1 CASSPLDLETQYF TGTGCCAGCAGCCCTCTTGATTTAGAGACCCAGTACTTC
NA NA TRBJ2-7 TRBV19 CASSITASYEQYF TGTGCCAGTAGTATTACGGCGTCCTACGAGCAGTACTTC
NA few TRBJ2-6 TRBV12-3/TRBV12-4 CASGTLGGPGANVLTF TGTGCCAGCGGGACTCTCGGAGGTCCTGGGGCCAACGTCCTGACTTTC
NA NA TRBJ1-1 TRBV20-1 CSAREGGRGSTEAFF TGCAGTGCTAGAGAGGGGGGGCGGGGGTCGACTGAAGCTTTCTTT
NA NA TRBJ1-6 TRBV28 CASSLVFLDSYNSPLHF TGTGCCAGCAGTCTCGTGTTCCTTGATTCCTATAATTCACCCCTCCACTTT
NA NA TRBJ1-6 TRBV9 CASTNVDSPLHF TGTGCCAGCACTAACGTGGATTCACCCCTCCACTTT
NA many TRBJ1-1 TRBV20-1 CSARDRQANTEAFF TGCAGTGCTAGGGACCGACAGGCGAACACTGAAGCTTTCTTT
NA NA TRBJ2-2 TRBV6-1 CASSATLGGELFF TGTGCCAGCAGTGCGACCCTGGGCGGGGAGCTGTTTTTT
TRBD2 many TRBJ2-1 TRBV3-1 CASSPGLDRIEQFF TGTGCCAGCAGCCCGGGACTAGATAGAATTGAGCAGTTCTTC
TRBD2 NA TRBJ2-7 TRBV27 CASSLRLAVYEQYF TGTGCCAGCAGTTTAAGACTAGCGGTATACGAGCAGTACTTC
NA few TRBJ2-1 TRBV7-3 CASSSSREPHNEQFF TGTGCCAGCAGCTCCTCCAGGGAGCCTCACAATGAGCAGTTCTTC
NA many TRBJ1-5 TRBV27 CASTPTFSNQPQHF TGTGCCAGCACTCCGACATTTAGCAATCAGCCCCAGCATTTT
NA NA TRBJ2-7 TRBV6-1 CASLGSAYEQYF TGTGCCAGCCTTGGTAGCGCCTACGAGCAGTACTTC
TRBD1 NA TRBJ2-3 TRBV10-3 CAISAGGDADTQYF TGTGCCATCAGTGCAGGGGGTGACGCAGATACGCAGTATTTT
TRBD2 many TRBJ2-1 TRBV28 CASSLIAEGLVYNEQFF TGTGCCAGCAGTTTAATCGCGGAGGGACTAGTCTACAATGAGCAGTTCTTC